This entry describes one TCR beta chain. The antigen is undetermined. From the reads, TCRdb called clonotypes with MiXCR, one entry per CDR3 protein. This sample has more than 500,000 distinct CDR3 sequences, with approximately 16% found just once. The data are from a study of T cell repertoires in cytomegalovirus infection. Study-level background: Indications of both CMV infection and matching HLA type were provided by public TCR beta signatures. Points from the study as a whole: HLA-C-restricted, CMV-specific TCR beta clonotypes were dominant ex vivo. Cumulative public TCR beta family frequency identified carriers of CMV plus the relevant HLA.

The J segment lost 5 bases and the V segment lost 6 bases, leaving 10 bases of the junction unmatched. The CDR3 is made up of 14 amino acids. CDR1 and CDR2 (germline): SQVTM, ANQGSEA. This TCR derives from a human donor in good health (CMV status not recorded). Some clones in this sample may be carry-over from other donors' samples. The J gene is TRBJ2-1, the V gene TRBV29-1, with 7 bases matching TRBD2. The sequenced sample was CD8+ T cells from PBMCs. CDR3 nucleotides: TGCAGCGTCTGTAGGGAGGGCTTTAACAATGAGCAGTTCTTC. Translation gives CSVCREGFNNEQFF.